This T cell receptor (beta chain) was documented in a study of T cells in women clearing cervical HPV infection listed by TCRdb under 2018. Study-wide context: The cases were about two dozen women with histologically confirmed HPV16-related CIN3 or worse, and 2 of those women had invasive cancers. Cases were matched to controls by age within five years and by the year the sample was collected. The controls were 25 women whose single incident HPV16 infection cleared within 12 months with no development of precancer or cancer. Cases had a median age of almost 35 years and controls had a median age of around 41, with no significant differences in baseline characteristics. Nested within Costa Rica's Guanacaste HPV Natural History Study, an exploratory proof-of-principle case-control study compared TCR repertoires across cervical HPV16 outcomes. Blood from cases was collected at the visit where the lesion was first found, while blood from controls was collected once the infection could no longer be detected. As quality controls, five blinded duplicates were added to each group, bringing the total to about 60 samples made up of 50 or so participants and about ten replicates. Since only a few of the women had HLA typing available, the possibility that HLA type was acting as a confounder could not be ruled out. For cases, the median interval between lesion detection and blood sampling was over 130 days, with an interquartile range of roughly 85 to 210 days. The parent cohort enrolled around 10,000 women aged 18 or older in Guanacaste, Costa Rica, during about 1992 to 1995 and followed them for less than 8 years. Findings and caveats that apply to the study as a whole: Random forest classifiers that combined richness and V gene abundances separated cases from controls with an estimated AUC of less than 0.85. T-cell numbers per sample were unknown, so richness differences could reflect varying T-cell content rather than repertoire biology. CIN3+ cases had significantly higher TCR repertoire richness than controls across sequencing depths, but evenness did not differ between the groups. Cases had lower TRBV6-7 relative abundance than controls (approximately 0.11% versus 0.16%; Bonferroni P = 0.0008). The cross-sectional design could not show whether associations preceded infection or resulted from it; effector/memory subsets and HPV-specific T cells were not isolated.

Comments on this clone: Its specific antigen is unknown. Read sequence stops 3 residues before the CDR3 end, and the germline J gene provides the missing end.

The CDR3 spans 16 residues, from the cysteine through the phenylalanine. The DNA shown is the part of the CDR3 that was read: 39 bases, in frame from base 1. CDR1 and CDR2, per the germline V gene, are ENHRY and SYGVKD. The germline ends are 12 bases apart after V is trimmed by 2 bases and J by 1 base. TCR beta CDR3 regions were amplified by multiplex PCR using the immunoSEQ assay from an average of 1200 ng genomic DNA per sample. The assay corrected primer bias using a complete synthetic TCR repertoire to establish an amplification baseline. Amplicons were sequenced on the Illumina platform. For the original study's pipeline: Sequences were error-corrected by clustering with frequency ratios and a modified nearest-neighbor algorithm and were then analyzed in the immunoSEQ Analyzer with IMGT gene definitions. At each rarefaction depth, TCR richness and evenness were averaged across 20 rarefaction repeats, and samples with fewer sequences than that depth were excluded. Wilcoxon rank sum tests with FDR correction were used to compare relative abundances of V, D and J genes between the groups. An intraclass correlation of approximately 96% for TCR richness and an average of 76.4% across 65 to 70 gene segments were obtained from the blinded duplicates. As stored in TCRdb, this immuneACCESS dataset retains in-frame rearrangements with V and J assigned. A fraction of the clones does not appear; measured against another copy, unresolved V genes explain less than half of the discrepancy, and the remainder lacks a known reason. The V and J calls and clone size are taken from that table; D and trimming were inferred from the DNA. The table for this sample shows tens of thousands of clones. More than 3.5% of the sample goes to the ten largest clones.

Every participant had a single incident cervical HPV16 infection, and prevalent HPV16 infections were excluded. Cervical HPV DNA was detected with MY09/MY11 PCR, and genotyping was done with dot-blot hybridization. Roughly 16 mL of heparinized blood were centrifuged, and the buffy coat was split into aliquots, frozen at -30 degrees C, and then kept at -80 degrees C. QIAGEN kits were used to extract genomic DNA from buffy coat specimens. The TCR sequence derives from a woman between 18 and 75 years old with a cervical HPV16 infection that either progressed to CIN3+ or cleared (not recorded which). Recombination joined TRBV10-3 with TRBJ1-5; D gene: possibly TRBD1, on 6 matching bases. The sequencing sample was made of blood buffy coat. The CDR3 protein is CAISEGGGGSNQPQHF. The part of the CDR3 DNA that was read is TGTGCCATCAGTGAGGGGGGCGGAGGCAGCAATCAGCCC.